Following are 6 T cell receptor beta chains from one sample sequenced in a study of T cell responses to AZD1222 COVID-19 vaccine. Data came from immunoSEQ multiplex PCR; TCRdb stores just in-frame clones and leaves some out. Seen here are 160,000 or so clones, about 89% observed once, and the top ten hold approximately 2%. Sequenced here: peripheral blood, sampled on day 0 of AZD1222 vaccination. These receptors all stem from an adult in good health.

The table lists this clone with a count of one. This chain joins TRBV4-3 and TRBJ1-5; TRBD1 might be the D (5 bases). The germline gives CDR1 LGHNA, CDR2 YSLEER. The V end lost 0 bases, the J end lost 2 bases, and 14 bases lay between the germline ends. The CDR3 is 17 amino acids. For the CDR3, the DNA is TGCGCCAGCAGCCAAGATCTCCCCCGGGGGGGCAATCAGCCCCAGCATTTT. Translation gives CASSQDLPRGGNQPQHF.

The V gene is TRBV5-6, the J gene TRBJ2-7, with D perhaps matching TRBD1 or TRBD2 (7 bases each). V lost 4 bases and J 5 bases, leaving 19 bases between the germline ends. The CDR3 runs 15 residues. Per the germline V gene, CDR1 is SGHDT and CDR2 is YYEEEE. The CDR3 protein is CASSPQGGRSNEQYF. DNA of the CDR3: TGTGCCAGCAGCCCCCAGGGGGGGCGCAGTAACGAGCAGTACTTC.

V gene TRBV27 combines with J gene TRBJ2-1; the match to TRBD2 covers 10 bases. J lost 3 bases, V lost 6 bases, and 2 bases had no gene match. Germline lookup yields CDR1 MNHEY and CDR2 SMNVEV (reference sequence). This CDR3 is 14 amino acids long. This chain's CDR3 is CASRGTSVYNEQFF. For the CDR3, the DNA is TGTGCCAGCAGAGGGACTAGCGTCTACAATGAGCAGTTCTTC.

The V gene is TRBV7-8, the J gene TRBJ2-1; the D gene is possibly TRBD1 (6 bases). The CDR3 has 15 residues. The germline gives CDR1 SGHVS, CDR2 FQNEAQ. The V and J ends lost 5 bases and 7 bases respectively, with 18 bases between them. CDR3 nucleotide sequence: TGTGCCAGCAGCCAAGGTTGGGGCCAGGGGAATGAGCAGTTCTTC. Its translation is CASSQGWGQGNEQFF.

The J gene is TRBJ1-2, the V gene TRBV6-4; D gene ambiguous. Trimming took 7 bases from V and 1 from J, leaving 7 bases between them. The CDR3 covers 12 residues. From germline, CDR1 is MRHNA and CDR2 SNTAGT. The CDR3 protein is CASIGRNYGYTF. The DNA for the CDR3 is TGTGCCAGCATTGGACGTAACTATGGCTACACCTTC.

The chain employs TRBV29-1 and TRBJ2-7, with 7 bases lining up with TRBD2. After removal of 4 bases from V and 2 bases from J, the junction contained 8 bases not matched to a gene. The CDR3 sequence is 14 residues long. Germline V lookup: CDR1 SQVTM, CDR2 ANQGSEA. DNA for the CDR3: TGCAGCGTTGTCTTGACTAGCCCAACCTACGAGCAGTACTTC. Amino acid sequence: CSVVLTSPTYEQYF.